The present TCR beta chain was sequenced within a study of blood T cell repertoires in COVID-19. Profiled with immunoSEQ multiplex PCR; TCRdb holds only in-frame clones, not every one. The sample has approximately 190,000 clones, approximately 92% seen once; the top ten hold about 0.54%. What was sequenced was peripheral blood. The source of this sequence is a man aged 45 to 65 with acute or convalescent COVID-19.

The CDR3 reads CASSLTPARDTQYF. CDR3 DNA sequence: TGTGCCAGCAGCCTGACCCCGGCGAGGGATACGCAGTATTTT. This chain joins TRBV9 and TRBJ2-3; the D is unclear. The CDR3 loop spans 14 amino acids. Germline CDR1 is SGDLS and CDR2 is YYNGEE. V lost 4 bases and J lost 6, with 15 bases in between.